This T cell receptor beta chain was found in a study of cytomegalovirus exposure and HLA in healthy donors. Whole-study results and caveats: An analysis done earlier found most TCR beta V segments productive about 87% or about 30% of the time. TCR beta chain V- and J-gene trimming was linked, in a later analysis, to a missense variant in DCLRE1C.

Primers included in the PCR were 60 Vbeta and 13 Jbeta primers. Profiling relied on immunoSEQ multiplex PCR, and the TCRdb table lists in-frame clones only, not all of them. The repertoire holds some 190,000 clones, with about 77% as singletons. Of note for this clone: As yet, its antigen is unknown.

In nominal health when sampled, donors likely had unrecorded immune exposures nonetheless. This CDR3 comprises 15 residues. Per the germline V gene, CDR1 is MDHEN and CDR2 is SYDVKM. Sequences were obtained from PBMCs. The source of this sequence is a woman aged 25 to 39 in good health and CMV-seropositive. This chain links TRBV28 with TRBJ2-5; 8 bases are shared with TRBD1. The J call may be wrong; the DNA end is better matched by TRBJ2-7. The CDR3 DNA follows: TGTGCCATTACTCCGGGACAGGTTATCTCCTACGAGCAGTACTTC. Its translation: CAITPGQVISYEQYF.